This entry features one TCR beta chain sequence. CDR3 length: 14 residues. Germline assignment: CDR1 SGHDN and CDR2 FVKESK. V was shortened by 3 bases and J by 4 bases, with 12 bases between the two germline ends. The data stem from a study of blood T cell repertoires in COVID-19. Study information: Donors in the United States, Italy and Spain gave samples during acute or convalescent COVID-19. Sample material is recorded as cDNA or gDNA derived from T cells, B-cell-depleted T cells, or PBMCs.

Source study methods: By means of reference gene primer amplification, nucleated cell counts were estimated. Repertoires were generated with immunoSEQ multiplex PCR, while TCRdb's copy carries only in-frame clones and drops some. Clone size and V and J calls were adopted from that table, with D and trimming inferred from the DNA. The sample has around 270,000 clones; about four fifths are singletons. Specimen: peripheral blood. The chain links TRBV14 to TRBJ1-1; D not certain. The clonotype comes from a person aged 65-85 years with COVID-19, enrolled during active disease. CDR3 in DNA: TGTGCCAGCAGCCAGATTCGACTCGGCACTGAAGCTTTCTTT. Amino acid sequence: CASSQIRLGTEAFF.